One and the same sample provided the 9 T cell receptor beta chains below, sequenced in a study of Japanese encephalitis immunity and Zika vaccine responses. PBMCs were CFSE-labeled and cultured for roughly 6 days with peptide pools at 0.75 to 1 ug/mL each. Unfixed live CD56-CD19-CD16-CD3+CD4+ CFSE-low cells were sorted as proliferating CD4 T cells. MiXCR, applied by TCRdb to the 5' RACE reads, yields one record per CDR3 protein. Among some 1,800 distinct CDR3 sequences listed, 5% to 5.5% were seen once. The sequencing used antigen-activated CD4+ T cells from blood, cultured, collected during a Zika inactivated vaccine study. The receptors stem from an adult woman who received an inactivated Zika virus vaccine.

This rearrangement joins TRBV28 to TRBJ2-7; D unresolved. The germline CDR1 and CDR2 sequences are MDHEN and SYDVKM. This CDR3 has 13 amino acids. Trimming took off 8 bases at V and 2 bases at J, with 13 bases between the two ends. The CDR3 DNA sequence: TGTGCCAGCCACCGGACGGGCACCTACGAGCAGTACTTC. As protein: CASHRTGTYEQYF. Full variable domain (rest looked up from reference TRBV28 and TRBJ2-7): DVKVTQSSRYLVKRTGEKVFLECVQDMDHENMFWYRQDPGLGLRLIYFSYDVKMKEKGDIPEGYSVSREKKERFSLILESASTNQTSMYLCASHRTGTYEQYFGPGTRLTVT.

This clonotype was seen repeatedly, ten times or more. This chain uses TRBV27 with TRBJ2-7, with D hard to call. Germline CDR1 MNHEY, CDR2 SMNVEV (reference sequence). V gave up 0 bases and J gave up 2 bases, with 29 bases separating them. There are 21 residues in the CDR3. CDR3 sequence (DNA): TGTGCCAGCAGTTTATCAAAATACCCCCTCCCAAATCCCAAAGGCACCTACGAGCAGTACTTC. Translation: CASSLSKYPLPNPKGTYEQYF.

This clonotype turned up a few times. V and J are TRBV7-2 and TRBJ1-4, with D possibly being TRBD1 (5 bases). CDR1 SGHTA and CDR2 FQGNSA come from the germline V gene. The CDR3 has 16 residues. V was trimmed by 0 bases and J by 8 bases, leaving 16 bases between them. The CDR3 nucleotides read TGTGCCAGCAGCTTAGCACCTGGCAGGGCGGAAGAAAAACTGTTTTTT. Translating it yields CASSLAPGRAEEKLFF.

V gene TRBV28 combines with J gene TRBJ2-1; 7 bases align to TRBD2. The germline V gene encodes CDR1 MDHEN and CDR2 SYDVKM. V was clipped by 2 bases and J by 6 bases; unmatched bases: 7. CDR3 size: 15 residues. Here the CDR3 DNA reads TGTGCCAGCAGTTTAGGGGGGGACGTACGCAATGAGCAGTTCTTC. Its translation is CASSLGGDVRNEQFF.

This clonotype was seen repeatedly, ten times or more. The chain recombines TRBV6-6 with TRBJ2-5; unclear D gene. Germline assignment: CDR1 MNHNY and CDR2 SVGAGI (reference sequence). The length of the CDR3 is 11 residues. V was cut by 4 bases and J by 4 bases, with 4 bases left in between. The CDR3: CASSWGETQYF. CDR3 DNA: TGTGCCAGCAGTTGGGGAGAGACCCAGTACTTC.

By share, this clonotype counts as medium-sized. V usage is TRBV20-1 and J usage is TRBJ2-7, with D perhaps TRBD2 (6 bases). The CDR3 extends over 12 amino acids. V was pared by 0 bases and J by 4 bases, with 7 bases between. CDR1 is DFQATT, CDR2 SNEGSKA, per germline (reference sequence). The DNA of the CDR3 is TGCAGTGCTAGAGATCGGGGGTACGAGCAGTACTTC. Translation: CSARDRGYEQYF.

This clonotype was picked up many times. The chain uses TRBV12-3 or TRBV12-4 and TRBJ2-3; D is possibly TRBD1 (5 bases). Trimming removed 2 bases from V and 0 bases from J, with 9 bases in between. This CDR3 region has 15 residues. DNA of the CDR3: TGTGCCAGCAGTTTAACAGGATCTAGCACAGATACGCAGTATTTT. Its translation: CASSLTGSSTDTQYF.

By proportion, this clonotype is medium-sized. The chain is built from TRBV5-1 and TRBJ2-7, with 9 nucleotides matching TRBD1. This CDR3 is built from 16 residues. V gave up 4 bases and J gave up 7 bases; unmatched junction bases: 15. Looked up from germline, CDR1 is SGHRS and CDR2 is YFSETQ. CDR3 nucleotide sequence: TGCGCCAGCAGCCACACTTCCGGACAGGGGCGGGGAGAGCAGTACTTC. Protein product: CASSHTSGQGRGEQYF.

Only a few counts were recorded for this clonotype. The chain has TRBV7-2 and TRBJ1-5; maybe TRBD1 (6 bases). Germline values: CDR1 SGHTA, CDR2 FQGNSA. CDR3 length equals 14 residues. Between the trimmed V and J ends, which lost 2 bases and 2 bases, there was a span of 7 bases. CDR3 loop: CASSLRQGNQPQHF. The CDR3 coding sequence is TGTGCCAGCAGCTTAAGACAGGGCAATCAGCCCCAGCATTTT.